This TCR beta chain was sequenced during a study of blood T cells in healthy people across ages. The germline gives CDR1 ENHRY, CDR2 SYGVKD. This CDR3 has 14 residues. Comments on this clonotype: One end of the junction does not line up with germline, which may come from a read error.

Alongside a J-beta primer mix, a sample-barcoded 5' primer served in a second PCR lasting roughly 7 to 11 cycles. A single record per CDR3 protein comes from TCRdb applying MiXCR to the 5' RACE reads. The sample holds around 1.5 million distinct CDR3 sequences, 30% to 40% seen once. Sequenced sample: blood. The source is a young woman in good health. The chain carries TRBV10-3 and TRBJ2-5; 8 bases align to TRBD1. CDR3 sequence (DNA): TGTGCCCTCAGTGAGAGACAGGGGCAAGAGACCCAGTACTTC. Translated: CALSERQGQETQYF.